Sequencing of this T cell receptor beta chain was carried out in a study of cytomegalovirus exposure and HLA in healthy donors. Study-level results: Productive rates of about 90% or about 30% were seen for most TCR beta V segments in an earlier analysis.

With V trimmed by 2 bases and J by 7 bases, 5 bases remained unmatched. Germline CDR1 and CDR2: MNHNY and SVGAGI (reference sequence). The CDR3 length is 15 residues. Amplification used 60 Vbeta primers and 13 Jbeta primers. Sequencing used immunoSEQ multiplex PCR; TCRdb keeps in-frame clones, though not all of them. The repertoire holds about 170,000 clones, with more than 70% as singletons. Details on this clone: Antigen: not known.

The sequencing sample was made of PBMCs. This chain uses TRBV6-6 with TRBJ1-5, with TRBD1 identical over 10 bases. The TCR was taken from a girl aged 10 to 17 in good health and CMV-seronegative. This CDR3 reads CASSYRTGGDQPQHF. As DNA, the CDR3 is TGTGCCAGCAGTTACCGGACAGGGGGTGACCAGCCCCAGCATTTT.